Sequencing of this TCR beta chain was carried out in a study of cytomegalovirus exposure and HLA in healthy donors. Study-wide results and caveats: The authors later linked a missense DCLRE1C variant to TCR beta V- and J-gene trimming. Associated with cytomegalovirus, according to the listing, were some 180 TCR beta chains.

In this sample, this clone turned up a few times. Its antigen is unidentified. Researchers ran the PCR with 60 Vbeta and 13 Jbeta primers. Authors' analysis steps: Some 9.9 million of some 80 million unique TCR beta chains were shared, per a later count. Using immunoSEQ multiplex PCR, the repertoire was profiled, and TCRdb retains in-frame clones only, with some absent. The V and J calls and clone size come from that table; D and trimming were worked out from the DNA. The sample carries 160,000 or so clones, approximately 80% recorded once. This TCR derives from a man between 25 and 39 years old in good health and CMV-seropositive. Sample: PBMCs.

The CDR3 nucleotides read TGTGCCAGCAGCCAAATTGGGACAACCAGCTCCTACGAGCAGTACTTC. Encoded protein: CASSQIGTTSSYEQYF. The gene calls are TRBV5-4 and TRBJ2-7; possible D gene TRBD1, 6 bases. From germline, CDR1 is SGHNT and CDR2 YYREEE (reference sequence). V gave up 4 bases and J gave up 0 bases, with 17 bases separating them. This CDR3 has 16 residues. Variable domain in full (rest from reference TRBV5-4 and TRBJ2-7): ETGVTQSPTHLIKTRGQQVTLRCSSQSGHNTVSWYQQALGQGPQFIFQYYREEENGRGNFPPRFSGLQFPNYSSELNVNALELDDSALYLCASSQIGTTSSYEQYFGPGTRLTVT.